This TCR beta chain was sequenced during a study of blood T cell repertoires in COVID-19. This CDR3 is built from 15 residues. The germline gives CDR1 MNHEY, CDR2 SVGAGI. Deletions cut 0 bases from V and 8 bases from J, with 14 bases between. Assay used: immunoSEQ multiplex PCR; TCRdb lists only in-frame clones, some missing. The sample records tens of thousands of clones, more than 60% being singletons. Material for sequencing was peripheral blood. The rearrangement uses TRBV6-5 and TRBJ2-1; maybe TRBD2 (5 bases). The source of this sequence is a man in his 70s with acute or convalescent COVID-19. CDR3 region: CASSYSISGKDEQFF. The CDR3 region has the DNA TGTGCCAGCAGTTACTCGATTTCGGGGAAGGATGAGCAGTTCTTC.